This T cell receptor (beta chain) was sequenced in a study of PD-1 blockade in mismatch repair-deficient tumors. The time point was: approximately 10-day in vitro stimulation with candidate neoantigen peptide 6. Every patient had mismatch repair deficiency by PCR or immunohistochemistry. A roughly eleven-day in vitro culture was run per each of seven reactive peptides. The table lists this clone with a count of one. Its specificity is unknown. TCRdb's table, derived via immunoSEQ multiplex PCR, lists solely in-frame clones and lacks some. The top ten clones hold less than 5% of a sample with roughly 15,000 clones, more than 85% of them seen once. Losses at the gene ends were 3 bases for V and 6 bases for J; bases not matched to a gene: 2. There are 13 residues in the CDR3. The germline gives CDR1 SGHTA, CDR2 FQGNSA.

The sequencing used cells cultured in vitro, collected from a patient treated with pembrolizumab. This receptor was obtained from an adult with mismatch repair-deficient cancer. This chain joins TRBV7-2 and TRBJ2-3, with 8 positions matching TRBD1. Here the CDR3 reads CASSFNRGDTQYF. CDR3 bases: TGTGCCAGCAGCTTTAACAGGGGGGATACGCAGTATTTT.